This T cell receptor beta chain was captured by sequencing in a study of blood T cell repertoires in COVID-19. Study-wide context: Acute-phase and convalescent COVID-19 samples originated in the United States, Italy and Spain.

Produced via immunoSEQ multiplex PCR; TCRdb's table is partial and in-frame only. The data hold more than 200,000 clones, with around four fifths observed a single time. The CDR3 runs to 15 residues. V lost 0 bases and J lost 7, with 14 bases in between. Germline V gene sequence: CDR1 MNHEY, CDR2 SMNVEV (reference sequence). The material sequenced was peripheral blood. The receptor comes from a woman between 65 and 79 years old with active or convalescent COVID-19. The rearrangement links TRBV27 to TRBJ2-3; D is unclear. The CDR3 DNA reads TGTGCCAGCAGTTTATCTTGGGCCGGCGTCAATACGCAGTATTTT. It encodes CASSLSWAGVNTQYF.